Following are 6 T cell receptor beta chains from one sample sequenced in a study of T-cell reconstitution after alpha-beta-depleted transplantation in children. Unique molecular identifiers were used in preparing the TCRbeta library. TCRdb re-called the PCR reads through MiXCR, storing one row per CDR3 protein. Of 200,000 or so distinct CDR3 sequences listed, roughly 6.6% are singletons. The sample in question was PBMCs, obtained before TCRalphabeta/CD19-depleted stem cell transplant. All receptors come from a boy between 2 and 10 years old with acute lymphoblastic leukemia, due to receive a stem cell transplant.

This clonotype was detected ten times or more. The V gene is TRBV5-1, the J gene TRBJ2-1; D remains ambiguous. Germline values: CDR1 SGHRS, CDR2 YFSETQ. This CDR3 has 14 residues. Trimming shortened V by 1 base and J by 0 bases, and 5 bases separated the two germline ends. The CDR3 protein is CASSLSSSYNEQFF. In nucleotides, the CDR3 is TGCGCCAGCAGCTTGTCTAGCTCCTACAATGAGCAGTTCTTC.

In its sample, this clonotype was seen a few times. The rearrangement joins TRBV12-3 or TRBV12-4 to TRBJ2-1, with D possibly being TRBD2 (6 bases). The CDR3 runs to 14 residues. With 3 bases removed from V and 4 bases from J, the gap between germline ends came to 10 bases. The CDR3 DNA follows: TGTGCCAGCAGTTTCCGGGAGTTTTACAATGAGCAGTTCTTC. Translating it yields CASSFREFYNEQFF.

This clonotype was picked up a small number of times. The rearrangement uses TRBV29-1 and TRBJ2-1; 14 positions agree with TRBD2. This CDR3 region has 14 residues. The germline V gene encodes CDR1 SQVTM and CDR2 ANQGSEA. Trimming at V came to 7 bases and at J to 8 bases, leaving 7 bases not matched to a gene. CDR3 nucleotide sequence: TGCAGCGCTCGACTAGCGGGGGGGCCACATGAGCAGTTCTTC. It encodes CSARLAGGPHEQFF.

This chain links TRBV10-2 with TRBJ2-1, with D perhaps TRBD1 or TRBD2 (6 bases each). Trimming left V 2 bases short and J 8 bases short, with 22 bases between. The CDR3 is made up of 17 amino acids. Looked up from germline, CDR1 is WSHSY and CDR2 is SAAADI. The CDR3 loop reads CASSEMIGGPPGDEQFF. The CDR3 region has the DNA TGCGCCAGCAGTGAGATGATTGGGGGGCCTCCTGGCGATGAGCAGTTCTTC.

This clonotype came up many times. V usage is TRBV11-2 and J usage is TRBJ2-7, with TRBD1 as a possible D gene (5 bases). The CDR3 length is 17 residues. CDR1 and CDR2 from the germline V gene are SGHAT and FQNNGV. The V gene lost 1 base and the J gene lost 5 bases, with 21 bases spanning the gap. CDR3: CASSLGLGRVYRNEQYF. As DNA, the CDR3 is TGTGCCAGCAGCTTAGGTTTGGGCAGGGTCTACCGAAACGAGCAGTACTTC.

This clonotype was recorded many times. V is TRBV7-9 and J is TRBJ2-3; D is tentatively TRBD1 or TRBD2 (5 bases each). CDR3 length equals 15 residues. Per the germline V gene, CDR1 is SEHNR and CDR2 is FQNEAQ (reference sequence). V lost 8 bases and J 2 bases, leaving 17 bases between the germline ends. This CDR3 is CASYRLGETTDTQYF. CDR3 DNA sequence: TGTGCCAGCTACCGTTTGGGGGAGACCACAGATACGCAGTATTTT.